Reported below is one T cell receptor beta chain. The target antigen is unknown. Ahead of sequencing, the ViraFEST assay grew antigen-specific CD4+ T cells using viral peptide pools. It was after roughly 11 days of culture that CD4+ T cells were isolated. Cultures of 2 million or so PBMC per well contained 9.5 to 10 IU/ml IL-2 plus 10 ug/ml peptides. The authors exchanged half the medium for IL-2 medium on days 3 and 7. This entry belongs to a study of vaccination effects on CD4 cells after COVID-19. Germline CDR1 reads MDHEN; CDR2 reads SYDVKM. CDR3 length equals 16 residues. The V end lost 1 base, the J end lost 3 bases, and 15 bases lay between the germline ends. Method: immunoSEQ multiplex PCR; TCRdb's copy keeps in-frame clones and lacks some. The sample lists about 54,000 clones, 65% to 90% occurring once.

This clonotype was obtained from a human donor who received a COVID-19 vaccine. This chain connects TRBV28 to TRBJ1-2; D remains ambiguous. Specimen: CD4+ T cells from PBMCs cultured with HCoV-229E spike peptides, collected before COVID-19 vaccination. This CDR3 reads CASSLLGSPRDYGYTF. The CDR3 DNA sequence: TGTGCCAGCAGTTTATTAGGGTCCCCACGGGACTATGGCTACACCTTC.